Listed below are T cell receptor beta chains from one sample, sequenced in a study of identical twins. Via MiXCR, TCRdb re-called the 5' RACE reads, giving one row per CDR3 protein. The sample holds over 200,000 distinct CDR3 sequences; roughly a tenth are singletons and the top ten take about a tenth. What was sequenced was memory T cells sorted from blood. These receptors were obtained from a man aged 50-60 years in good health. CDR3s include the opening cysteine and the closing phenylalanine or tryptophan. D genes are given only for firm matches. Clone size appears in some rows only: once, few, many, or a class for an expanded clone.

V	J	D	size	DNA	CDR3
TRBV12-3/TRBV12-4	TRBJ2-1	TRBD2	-	TGTGCCAGCAGTCACTCTCTAGCGGGGGGATACAATGAGCAGTTCTTC	CASSHSLAGGYNEQFF
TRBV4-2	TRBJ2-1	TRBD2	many	TGTGCCAGCAGCCAGGGCGGGGGGAGCTCCTACAATGAGCAGTTCTTC	CASSQGGGSSYNEQFF
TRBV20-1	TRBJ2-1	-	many	TGCAGTGCTAGAGCCCCGACGGTTCAGATCCACGAGCAGTTCTTC	CSARAPTVQIHEQFF
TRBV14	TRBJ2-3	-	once	TGTGCCAGCAGCGGAGCCCGGTCACGGGGCACAGATACGCAGTATTTT	CASSGARSRGTDTQYF
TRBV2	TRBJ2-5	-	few	TGTGCCAGCAGTGAACTCACGAAGGGGACCCAGTACTTC	CASSELTKGTQYF
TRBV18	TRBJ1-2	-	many	TGTGCCAGCTCACCACGTCACACCATCTATGGCTACACCTTC	CASSPRHTIYGYTF
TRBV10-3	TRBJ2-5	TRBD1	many	TGTGCCATCAGTGAGTCGGCAGGGGGCTCGGAGACCCAGTACTTC	CAISESAGGSETQYF
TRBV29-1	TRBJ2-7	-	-	TGCAGCGTCGCTGGCGGTTACGAGCAGTACTTC	CSVAGGYEQYF
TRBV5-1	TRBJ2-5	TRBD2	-	TGCGCCAGCAGCGCCGGGAGGTCTGGAGAGACCCAGTACTTC	CASSAGRSGETQYF
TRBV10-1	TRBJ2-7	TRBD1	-	TGCGCCAGCAGTGAGTCCGTGACAGGGACCGAGCAGTACTTC	CASSESVTGTEQYF
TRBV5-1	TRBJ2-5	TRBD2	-	TGCGCCAGCAGCTCCGGGACTAGCGGGAGTCCGGGGTTTGAGACCCAGTCCTTC	CASSSGTSGSPGFETQSF
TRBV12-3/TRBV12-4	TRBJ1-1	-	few	TGTGCCAGCAGTTTGGCGGACCGAGCAGGCGCTGAAGCTTTCTTT	CASSLADRAGAEAFF
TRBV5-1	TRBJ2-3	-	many	TGCGCCAGCAGCTTGGACGGACAGCCCACAGATACGCAGTATTTT	CASSLDGQPTDTQYF
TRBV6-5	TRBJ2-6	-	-	TGTGCCAGCGCAACAAGGGCCAACGTCCTGACTTTC	CASATRANVLTF
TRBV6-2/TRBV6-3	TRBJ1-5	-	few	TGTGCCAGCAGGTCACAGGGAGGAAGCAATCAGCCCCAGCATTTT	CASRSQGGSNQPQHF
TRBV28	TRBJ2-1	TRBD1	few	TGTGCCAGCAGTCTCTTAGGGACAGCCGAGCAGTTCTTC	CASSLLGTAEQFF
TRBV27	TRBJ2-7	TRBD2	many	TGTGCCAGCGGACTAGCGGGGGGGTCCTACGAGCAGTACTTC	CASGLAGGSYEQYF
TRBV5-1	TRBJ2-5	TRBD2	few	TGCGCCAGCAGCGGGGGACTAGCGGGCCGCCAAGAGACCCAGTACTTC	CASSGGLAGRQETQYF
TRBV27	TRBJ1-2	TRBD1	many	TGTGCCAGCAGTTTATCATCCCGGCAGGGGGCGCGGGCTGGCTATGGCTACACCTTC	CASSLSSRQGARAGYGYTF
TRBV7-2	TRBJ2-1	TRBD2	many	TGTGCCAGCAACCGAAGACCGGGAGGAATAAATGAGCAGTTCTTC	CASNRRPGGINEQFF